This TCR beta chain was captured by sequencing in a study of identical twins. The study, taken as a whole, reports: Not following the same donors, the study drew its conclusions from cross-sectional statistical analysis. Abundant cord blood beta clonotypes carried fewer insertions; memory repertoires showed none.

Template switching (which added a universal primer site) was used, and cDNA carried unique molecular identifiers. One entry per CDR3 protein results from TCRdb running MiXCR on the 5' RACE reads. The repertoire consists of 240,000 or so distinct CDR3 sequences, with 12% occurring once and the leading ten covering 3.5% to 4.5%. Details on this clonotype: Its antigen is not identified.

This CDR3 region has 12 residues. The ends were cut back, 2 bases at V and 8 bases at J, with 7 bases in the middle. In addition, the sample was reused for a study of yellow fever vaccine responses in identical twins. That source reports: Reported findings indicate that twins' vaccine T cell responses seemed partially convergent, partially personalized.

This receptor was identified in a woman aged 18-29 years in good health. The rearrangement uses TRBV12-3 or TRBV12-4 and TRBJ2-1, with D possibly matching TRBD1 (5 bases). The sequenced sample was memory (CD45RO+) T cells sorted from blood. CDR3 sequence (DNA): TGTGCCAGCAGTTTACAGGGCTATGAGCAGTTCTTC. Its translation is CASSLQGYEQFF.